What follows describes a single T cell receptor beta chain. This sample is part of a study of spatial heterogeneity in lung cancer. Turning to the study itself: As counted in raw reads, each unique TCR and UMI combination appeared more than ten times on average.

The CDR3 length is 17 residues. Trimming took off 0 bases at V and 1 base at J, with 16 bases between the two ends. Germline V gives CDR1 DFQATT, CDR2 SNEGSKA (reference sequence). TCRdb reprocessed the 5' RACE reads with MiXCR, giving one entry per CDR3 protein. The data show about 5,000 distinct CDR3 sequences, just under 3% seen once. Described time point: sample taken at primary tumor resection. Whole RNA, which was extracted from tumor, nontumor lung tissue or frozen PBMC, was sequenced without any cell sorting. Sequenced material: normal lung tissue next to the tumor, taken at surgery. The chain recombines TRBV20-1 with TRBJ1-5; possible D gene TRBD1, 5 bases. The source is a male donor with early-stage non-small cell lung cancer. CDR3 DNA: TGCAGTGCTAGAGATCCCAATCCCGGGGGGAGCAATCAGCCCCAGCATTTT. Amino acid sequence: CSARDPNPGGSNQPQHF.